This T cell receptor (beta chain) was sequenced in a study of OX40 agonist ivuxolimab in advanced cancers. Study-level background: The patients' treatment was ivuxolimab, an agonistic anti-OX40 (CD134) antibody.

Study-wide findings and caveats: Blood T cells, both CD4+ and CD8+, expanded clonally by week 6 at 0.1 to 3.0 mg/kg.

As regards this clone: Its antigen is still unknown.

Data came from immunoSEQ multiplex PCR; TCRdb stores just in-frame clones and leaves some out. The table shows some 97,000 clones, with about nine tenths occurring only once. Here the sequenced sample was CD4+ or CD8+ T cells sorted from blood, taken in a trial of the OX40 agonist ivuxolimab. The receptor comes from an adult with an advanced solid tumor such as melanoma, head and neck, liver or kidney cancer.

As DNA, the CDR3 is TGCGCCAGCAGCCAAAAACTAGCGGGAGGAGAAATGGGTAGGGAGACCCAGTACTTC. Its translation: CASSQKLAGGEMGRETQYF. This chain links TRBV4-3 with TRBJ2-5; 12 bases align to TRBD2. Trimming cost V 2 bases and J 5 bases; bases outside gene matches: 15. Germline CDR1 is LGHNA and CDR2 is YSLEER. CDR3 size: 19 residues.